The source of this T cell receptor beta chain is a study of cytotoxic CD8 clonotypes in ibrutinib-treated CLL. At the level of the study: Among patients, roughly 25 responded partially and 2 completely; about 14 then stayed remitted and roughly 12 progressed after median roughly 68 months.

Sequencing was performed with immunoSEQ multiplex PCR; in TCRdb, only in-frame clones are kept and a portion is missing. In the table there are some 81,000 clones, 79% of which are singletons. The CDR3 runs 14 residues. Germline CDR1 is SGHVS and CDR2 is FNYEAQ. The V and J ends lost 5 bases and 4 bases, in that order; junction bases with no gene match: 7. Whole-study results and caveats: At the start, clonality exceeded age-matched healthy donors and followed circulating CD8+ T-cell counts.

In its sample, this clone was seen once. Its specificity is not known. This sequence joins TRBV7-6 and TRBJ1-1; 7 bases are a match to TRBD1. The sample consisted of PBMCs, taken after 12 months of ibrutinib treatment. This receptor was obtained from a human donor with chronic lymphocytic leukemia. CDR3 coding DNA: TGTGCCAGCAGCCCCCGACAGGGAACCACTGAAGCTTTCTTT. Translating gives CASSPRQGTTEAFF.